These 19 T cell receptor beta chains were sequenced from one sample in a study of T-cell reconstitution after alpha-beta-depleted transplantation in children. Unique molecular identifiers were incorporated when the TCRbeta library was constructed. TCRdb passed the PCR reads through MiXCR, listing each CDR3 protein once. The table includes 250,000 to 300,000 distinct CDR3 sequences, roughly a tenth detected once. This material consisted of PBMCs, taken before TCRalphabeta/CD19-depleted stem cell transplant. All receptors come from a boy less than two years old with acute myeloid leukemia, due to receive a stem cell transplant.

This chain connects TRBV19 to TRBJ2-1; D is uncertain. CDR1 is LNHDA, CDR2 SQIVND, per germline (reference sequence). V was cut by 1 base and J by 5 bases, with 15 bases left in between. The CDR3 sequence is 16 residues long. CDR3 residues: CASSIVGRMFHNEQFF. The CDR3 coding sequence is TGTGCCAGTAGTATAGTAGGCAGGATGTTCCACAATGAGCAGTTCTTC.

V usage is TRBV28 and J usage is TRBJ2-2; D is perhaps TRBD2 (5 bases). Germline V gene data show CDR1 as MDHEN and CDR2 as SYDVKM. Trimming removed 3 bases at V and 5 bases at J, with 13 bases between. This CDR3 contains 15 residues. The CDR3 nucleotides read TGTGCCAGCAGTTTTACGGACTTCTATACCGGGGAGCTGTTTTTT. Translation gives CASSFTDFYTGELFF.

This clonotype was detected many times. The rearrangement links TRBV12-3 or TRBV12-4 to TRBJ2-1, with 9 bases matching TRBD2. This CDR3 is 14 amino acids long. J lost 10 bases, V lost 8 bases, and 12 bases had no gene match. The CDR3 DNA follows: TGTGCCAGCCGGCGGAGCGGGGGGCACCGGGAGCAGTTCTTC. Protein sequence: CASRRSGGHREQFF.

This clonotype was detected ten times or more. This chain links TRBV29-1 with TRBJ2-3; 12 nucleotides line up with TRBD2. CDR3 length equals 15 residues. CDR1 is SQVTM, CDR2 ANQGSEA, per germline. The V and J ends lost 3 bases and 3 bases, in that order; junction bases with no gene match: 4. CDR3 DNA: TGCAGCGTTGATACTCTAGCGGGGGGGACAGATACGCAGTATTTT. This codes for CSVDTLAGGTDTQYF.

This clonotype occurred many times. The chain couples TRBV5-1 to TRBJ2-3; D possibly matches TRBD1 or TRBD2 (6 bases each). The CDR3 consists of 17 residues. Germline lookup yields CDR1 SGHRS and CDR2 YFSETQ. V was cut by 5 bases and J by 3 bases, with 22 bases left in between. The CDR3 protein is CASRPRIGGGPTDTQYF. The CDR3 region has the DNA TGCGCCAGCAGACCCCGAATTGGAGGGGGACCGACAGATACGCAGTATTTT.

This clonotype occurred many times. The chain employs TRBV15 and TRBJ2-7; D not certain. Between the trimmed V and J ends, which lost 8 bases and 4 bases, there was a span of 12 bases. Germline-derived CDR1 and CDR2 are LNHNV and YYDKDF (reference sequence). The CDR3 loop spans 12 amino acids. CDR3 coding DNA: TGTGCCACCTCCACGGTTACGTACGAGCAGTACTTC. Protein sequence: CATSTVTYEQYF.

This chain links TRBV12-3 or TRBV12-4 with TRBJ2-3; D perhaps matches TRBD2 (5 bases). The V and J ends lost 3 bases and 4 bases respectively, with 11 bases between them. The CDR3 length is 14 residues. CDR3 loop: CASSLEAVPDTQYF. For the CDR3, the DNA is TGTGCCAGCAGTTTGGAGGCAGTACCAGATACGCAGTATTTT.

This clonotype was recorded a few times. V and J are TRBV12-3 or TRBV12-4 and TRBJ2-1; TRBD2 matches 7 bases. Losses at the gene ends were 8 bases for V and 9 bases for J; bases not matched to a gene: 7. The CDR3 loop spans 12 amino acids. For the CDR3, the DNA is TGTGCCAGCCGGGACTACTATGGTGAGCAGTTCTTC. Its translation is CASRDYYGEQFF.

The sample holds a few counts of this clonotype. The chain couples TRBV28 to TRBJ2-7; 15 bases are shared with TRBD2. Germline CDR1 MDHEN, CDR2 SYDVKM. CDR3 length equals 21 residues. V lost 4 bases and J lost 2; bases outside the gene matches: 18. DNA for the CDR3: TGTGCCAGCAGTTATCCACGTAAAGGGACTAGCGGGAGGTTAGGGGCCTACGAGCAGTACTTC. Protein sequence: CASSYPRKGTSGRLGAYEQYF.

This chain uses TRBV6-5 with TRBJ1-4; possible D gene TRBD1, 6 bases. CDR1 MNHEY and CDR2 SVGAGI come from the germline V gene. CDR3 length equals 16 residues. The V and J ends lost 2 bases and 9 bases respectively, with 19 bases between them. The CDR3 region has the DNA TGTGCCAGCAGTTACAACCCTACAGGGTTGTTAAAAAAACTGTTTTTT. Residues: CASSYNPTGLLKKLFF.

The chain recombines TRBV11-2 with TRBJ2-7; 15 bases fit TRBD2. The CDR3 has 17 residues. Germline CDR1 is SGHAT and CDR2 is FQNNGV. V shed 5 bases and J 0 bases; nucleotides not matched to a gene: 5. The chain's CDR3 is CASSVGTSGGSSYEQYF. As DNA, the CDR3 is TGTGCCAGCAGCGTCGGGACTAGCGGGGGGTCCTCCTACGAGCAGTACTTC.

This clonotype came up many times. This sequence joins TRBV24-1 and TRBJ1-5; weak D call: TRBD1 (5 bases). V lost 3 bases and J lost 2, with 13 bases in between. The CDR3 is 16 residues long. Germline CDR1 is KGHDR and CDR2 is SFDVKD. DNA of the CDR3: TGTGCCACCAGTGATCCGAAGACAGCCGGCAATCAGCCCCAGCATTTT. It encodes CATSDPKTAGNQPQHF.

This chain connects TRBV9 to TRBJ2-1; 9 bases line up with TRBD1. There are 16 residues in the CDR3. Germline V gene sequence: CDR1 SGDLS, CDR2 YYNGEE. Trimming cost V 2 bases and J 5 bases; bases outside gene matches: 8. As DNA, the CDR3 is TGTGCCAGCAGCGTTGGGGGACAGGGAAGAAACAATGAGCAGTTCTTC. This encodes CASSVGGQGRNNEQFF.

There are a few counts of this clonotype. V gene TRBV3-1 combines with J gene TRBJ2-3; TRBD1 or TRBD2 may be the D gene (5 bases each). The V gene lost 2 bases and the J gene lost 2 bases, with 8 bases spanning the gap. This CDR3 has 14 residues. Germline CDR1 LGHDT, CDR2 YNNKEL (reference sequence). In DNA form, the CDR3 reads TGTGCCAGCAGCCAATTCGGGACCACAGATACGCAGTATTTT. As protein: CASSQFGTTDTQYF.

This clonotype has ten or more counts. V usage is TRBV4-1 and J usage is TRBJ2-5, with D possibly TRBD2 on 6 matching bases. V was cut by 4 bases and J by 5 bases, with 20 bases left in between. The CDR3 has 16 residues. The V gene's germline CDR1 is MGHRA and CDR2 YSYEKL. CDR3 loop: CASSPGRSGVRETQYF. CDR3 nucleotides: TGCGCCAGCAGCCCCGGGCGATCGGGGGTTAGGGAGACCCAGTACTTC.

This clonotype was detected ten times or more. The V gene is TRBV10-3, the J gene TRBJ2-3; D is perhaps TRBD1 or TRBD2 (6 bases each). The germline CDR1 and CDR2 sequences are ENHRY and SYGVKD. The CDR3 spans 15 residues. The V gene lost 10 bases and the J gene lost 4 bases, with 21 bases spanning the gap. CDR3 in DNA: TGTGCCACCGAAGGCGAAGGGGGGACGGCAGATACGCAGTATTTT. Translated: CATEGEGGTADTQYF.

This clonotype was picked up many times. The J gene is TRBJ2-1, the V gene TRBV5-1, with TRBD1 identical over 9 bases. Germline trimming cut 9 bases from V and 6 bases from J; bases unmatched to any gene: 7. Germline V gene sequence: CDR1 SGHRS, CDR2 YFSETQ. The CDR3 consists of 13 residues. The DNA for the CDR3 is TGCGCCACCGGACAGGGGACCGTCAATGAGCAGTTCTTC. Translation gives CATGQGTVNEQFF.

CDR3 nucleotides: TGTGCCAGCAAAGGGCGGGAGTGGCCCACCGGGGAGCTGTTTTTT. Protein: CASKGREWPTGELFF. The rearrangement uses TRBV19 and TRBJ2-2; the match to TRBD2 covers 7 bases. The CDR3 totals 15 residues. With 9 bases clipped from V and 4 bases from J, the junction kept 11 bases outside the gene matches. Germline loops: CDR1 LNHDA, CDR2 SQIVND (reference sequence).

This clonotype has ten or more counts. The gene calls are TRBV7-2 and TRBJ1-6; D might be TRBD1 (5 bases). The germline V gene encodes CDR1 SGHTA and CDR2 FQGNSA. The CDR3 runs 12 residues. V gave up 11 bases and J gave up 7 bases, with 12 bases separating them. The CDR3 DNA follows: TGTGCCTCGCGCAGGGCAAATTCACCCCTCCACTTT. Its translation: CASRRANSPLHF.